These 15 T cell receptor beta chains came from one sample sequenced in a study of blood T cell repertoires in COVID-19. Some clones are missing from TCRdb's copy, which holds only in-frame ones; the method was immunoSEQ multiplex PCR. Here the sample spans roughly 300,000 clones, approximately 84% being singletons. The source material was PBMCs or T cells enriched from blood (not recorded which). The receptors were sampled from a man younger than 40 who had recovered from COVID-19.

The rearrangement links TRBV15 to TRBJ2-2; D gene uncertain. CDR1 LNHNV and CDR2 YYDKDF come from the germline V gene (reference sequence). CDR3 size: 16 residues. V was trimmed by 1 base and J by 2 bases, leaving 11 bases between them. CDR3 amino acids: CATSRVGRINTGELFF. The CDR3 nucleotides are TGTGCCACCAGCAGAGTTGGCAGAATTAACACCGGGGAGCTGTTTTTT.

This clone was detected only once. This chain uses TRBV28 with TRBJ2-5, with 9 nucleotides matching TRBD1. Germline V gives CDR1 MDHEN, CDR2 SYDVKM. J lost 11 bases, V lost 6 bases, and 16 bases had no gene match. This CDR3 is built from 15 residues. The CDR3 DNA reads as TGTGCCAGCAGCCGCACCCGGACAGGGGTGGGATCACAGTACTTC. This codes for CASSRTRTGVGSQYF.

This chain links TRBV9 with TRBJ2-3; D is ambiguous. The CDR3 totals 15 residues. Germline CDR1 reads SGDLS; CDR2 reads YYNGEE. Trimming left V 4 bases short and J 5 bases short, with 17 bases between. CDR3 amino acids: CASSIIDGRGDTQYF. CDR3 nucleotide sequence: TGTGCCAGCAGCATAATCGACGGTCGCGGAGATACGCAGTATTTT. The full variable domain, completed using reference TRBV9 and TRBJ2-3, is DSGVTQTPKHLITATGQRVTLRCSPRSGDLSVYWYQQSLDQGLQFLIQYYNGEERAKGNILERFSAQQFPDLHSELNLSSLELGDSALYFCASSIIDGRGDTQYFGPGTRLTVL.

The chain uses TRBV19 and TRBJ2-2; maybe TRBD2 (6 bases). From germline, CDR1 is LNHDA and CDR2 SQIVND (reference sequence). The CDR3 totals 14 residues. The V gene lost 3 bases and the J gene lost 5 bases, with 10 bases spanning the gap. CDR3 residues: CASSMSGSTGELFF. CDR3 bases: TGTGCCAGTAGTATGTCCGGGAGTACCGGGGAGCTGTTTTTT.

The genes are TRBV12-3 or TRBV12-4 and TRBJ1-1; TRBD1 is a possible D gene (6 bases). The germline V and J ends were trimmed by 7 bases and 1 base, with 10 bases remaining between them. This CDR3 is built from 13 residues. CDR3 nucleotides: TGTGCCAGCACCATGGGACAGAACACTGAAGCTTTCTTT. Protein: CASTMGQNTEAFF.

This clone was picked up one time. The gene calls are TRBV11-2 and TRBJ1-1; D is possibly TRBD1 (5 bases). Germline V gene sequence: CDR1 SGHAT, CDR2 FQNNGV. V lost 3 bases and J lost 4, with 24 bases in between. The CDR3 covers 18 residues. The CDR3 sequence: CASSLIVTVGQGGTEAFF. The CDR3 region has the DNA TGTGCCAGCAGCTTGATAGTAACGGTAGGGCAGGGCGGCACTGAAGCTTTCTTT.

This rearrangement joins TRBV4-1 to TRBJ2-3, with 11 positions matching TRBD2. Germline V gene lookup returns CDR1 MGHRA and CDR2 YSYEKL. Trimming cost V 3 bases and J 6 bases; bases outside gene matches: 8. This CDR3 is 16 amino acids long. This chain's CDR3 is CASSHTSGSRRDTQYF. The CDR3 DNA reads TGCGCCAGCAGCCATACTAGCGGGAGCCGGAGGGATACGCAGTATTTT.

The chain links TRBV9 to TRBJ2-1, with 8 bases that match TRBD2. This CDR3 region has 15 residues. Trimming removed 0 bases from V and 2 bases from J; junction bases left unmatched: 1. CDR1 SGDLS and CDR2 YYNGEE come from the germline V gene. The CDR3 protein is CASSVGGLAYNEQFF. CDR3 bases: TGTGCCAGCAGCGTAGGGGGACTAGCCTACAATGAGCAGTTCTTC.

V is TRBV5-1 and J is TRBJ2-3; TRBD2 matches at 9 bases. The junction had 10 bases not matched to a gene; V was cut back by 5 bases and J by 0 bases. The CDR3 length is 17 residues. Germline values: CDR1 SGHRS, CDR2 YFSETQ. The CDR3 coding sequence is TGCGCCAGCAGTTTTGTACCTAGCGGGGCTAGCACAGATACGCAGTATTTT. Amino acids: CASSFVPSGASTDTQYF. Combining the CDR3 with reference TRBV5-1 and TRBJ2-3 gives the whole variable domain KAGVTQTPRYLIKTRGQQVTLSCSPISGHRSVSWYQQTPGQGLQFLFEYFSETQRNKGNFPGRFSGRQFSNSRSEMNVSTLELGDSALYLCASSFVPSGASTDTQYFGPGTRLTVL.

The V and J genes are TRBV5-1 and TRBJ2-1, with 9 bases lining up with TRBD1. The CDR3 contains 17 residues. V lost 0 bases and J lost 0; bases outside the gene matches: 4. Per germline, CDR1 SGHRS and CDR2 YFSETQ. This CDR3 reads CASSLAGQGSSYNEQFF. The CDR3 DNA is TGCGCCAGCAGCTTGGCCGGACAGGGGTCCTCCTACAATGAGCAGTTCTTC. The full variable domain, rest sourced from reference TRBV5-1 and TRBJ2-1, is KAGVTQTPRYLIKTRGQQVTLSCSPISGHRSVSWYQQTPGQGLQFLFEYFSETQRNKGNFPGRFSGRQFSNSRSEMNVSTLELGDSALYLCASSLAGQGSSYNEQFFGPGTRLTVL.

V is TRBV28 and J is TRBJ2-1; 9 bases match TRBD1. Unmatched junction bases numbered 10, after V lost 5 bases and J lost 8 bases. Looked up from germline, CDR1 is MDHEN and CDR2 is SYDVKM. The CDR3 is made up of 15 amino acids. DNA of the CDR3: TGTGCCAGCAGTGCAGCCGGGACAGGGTTCGATGAGCAGTTCTTC. This codes for CASSAAGTGFDEQFF.

V is TRBV14 and J is TRBJ2-5; 8 bases map to TRBD2. Trimming removed 6 bases from V and 5 bases from J; junction bases left unmatched: 5. The length of the CDR3 is 13 residues. The V gene's germline CDR1 is SGHDN and CDR2 FVKESK. The CDR3 sequence is CASRGLGMETQYF. The CDR3 DNA is TGTGCCAGCAGGGGACTAGGGATGGAGACCCAGTACTTC.

The J gene is TRBJ1-6, the V gene TRBV2, with D uncertain. Per the germline V gene, CDR1 is SNHLY and CDR2 is FYNNEI. Trimming stripped 3 bases from V and 5 bases from J, with 14 bases between. The CDR3 loop spans 16 amino acids. In DNA form, the CDR3 reads TGTGCCAGCAGTGACCCGGGAGAAGGCAATAATTCACCCCTCCACTTT. Translation: CASSDPGEGNNSPLHF.

CDR3 DNA sequence: TGCGCCAGCAATCCCGCCCCAGGGTCTAGTACTGAAGCTTTCTTT. Protein sequence: CASNPAPGSSTEAFF. V and J are TRBV5-1 and TRBJ1-1; D is perhaps TRBD1 (5 bases). This CDR3 has 15 amino acids. The germline V gene encodes CDR1 SGHRS and CDR2 YFSETQ. The V and J ends lost 6 bases and 5 bases respectively, with 20 bases between them.

The gene calls are TRBV18 and TRBJ2-7; TRBD2 aligns across 8 bases. Trimming took 6 bases from V and 1 from J; bases not matched to a gene: 8. The CDR3 sequence is 15 residues long. Per the germline V gene, CDR1 is KGHSH and CDR2 is LQKENI. The CDR3 loop reads CASSHPGGGSYEQYF. CDR3 bases: TGTGCCAGCTCCCACCCCGGGGGGGGATCCTACGAGCAGTACTTC.